Listed here are 4 T cell receptor beta chains from one sample, sequenced in a study of cytomegalovirus exposure and HLA in healthy donors. Researchers ran the PCR with 60 Vbeta and 13 Jbeta primers. The protocol was immunoSEQ multiplex PCR, while the TCRdb copy is restricted to in-frame clones and leaves out a portion. The sample has just under 95,000 clones, 81% seen once; the top ten hold about 1.2%. The sample was PBMCs. The receptors stem from a girl aged 2-10 years in good health and CMV-seropositive.

The V gene is TRBV9, the J gene TRBJ2-1, with TRBD2 identical over 10 bases. Germline loops: CDR1 SGDLS, CDR2 YYNGEE. The CDR3 sequence is 19 residues long. After removal of 3 bases from V and 3 bases from J, the junction contained 15 bases not matched to a gene. CDR3 nucleotide sequence: TGTGCCAGCAGCGAATATAGCGGGAGGTACCCGATAAACTACAATGAGCAGTTCTTC. It specifies CASSEYSGRYPINYNEQFF.

The chain is built from TRBV28 and TRBJ1-1, with D possibly being TRBD1 (6 bases). The CDR3 covers 16 residues. Germline values: CDR1 MDHEN, CDR2 SYDVKM. Deletions cut 1 base from V and 1 base from J, with 13 bases between. CDR3 in DNA: TGTGCCAGCAGTTTATTGGGGGCGATGCCGAACACTGAAGCTTTCTTT. Translating it yields CASSLLGAMPNTEAFF.

The genes are TRBV6-4 and TRBJ2-7; 8 nucleotides align to TRBD2. Per the germline V gene, CDR1 is MRHNA and CDR2 is SNTAGT. V was pared by 7 bases and J by 3 bases, with 8 bases of the junction left unmatched. The CDR3 is made up of 14 amino acids. CDR3 protein: CASTPTSDNYEQYF. As DNA, the CDR3 is TGTGCCAGCACCCCGACTAGCGACAACTACGAGCAGTACTTC.

This rearrangement joins TRBV28 to TRBJ2-3; the D is unclear. The CDR3 is 13 amino acids. The V and J ends lost 1 base and 9 bases respectively, with 11 bases between them. The germline CDR1 and CDR2 sequences are MDHEN and SYDVKM. In nucleotides, the CDR3 is TGTGCCAGCAGTTTATCCCCGTACTCAACGCAGTATTTT. It translates to CASSLSPYSTQYF.